The T cell receptor beta chain under discussion was sequenced for a study of blood T cell repertoires in COVID-19. As for the study in general: Samples of COVID-19 (acute and convalescent) were obtained from the United States, Italy and Spain. The cDNA or gDNA used as material had been derived from T cells, B-cell-depleted T cells, or PBMCs.

Individuals drawn from about two dozen US areas were about 18 to 90 years old. Cohorts were assigned according to the clinical history that participants reported. Here immunoSEQ multiplex PCR was the method, and the copy in TCRdb shows in-frame clones only, minus some. The sample holds 400,000 to 550,000 clones, roughly 85% seen once. Trimming removed 0 bases from V and 7 bases from J, with 15 bases in between. Germline V CDR1 and CDR2: LGHDT, YNNKEL (reference sequence). This CDR3 comprises 16 residues. The chain recombines TRBV3-1 (or the pseudogene TRBV3-2) with TRBJ1-4; no reliable D call. Source material: PBMCs or T cells enriched from blood (not recorded which). This sequence originates from a woman in her late teens or twenties with acute COVID-19. The CDR3 region is CASSQDFLGRGEKLFF. The CDR3 DNA follows: TGTGCCAGCAGCCAAGATTTTCTCGGGAGAGGTGAAAAACTGTTTTTT.